A selection of T cell receptor beta chains follows, all from one sample in a study of T cell repertoires in cytomegalovirus infection. The antigens of these receptors remain unknown. TCRdb called the reads again in MiXCR, with one record for every CDR3 protein. This sample carries a few hundred thousand distinct CDR3 sequences, around 25% of them seen once, and the ten largest clones take 10% to 15%. The sequenced sample was cultured PBMCs, obtained from culture after CMV antigen stimulation. These receptors were obtained from a human donor in good health (CMV status not recorded). Some clones in this sample may be carry-over from other donors' samples. Both conserved end residues are part of each CDR3.

J: TRBJ1-4; V: TRBV20-1; CDR3: CSARTASSPWRGEKLFF
J: TRBJ2-1; V: TRBV12-3/TRBV12-4; CDR3: CASSLRGIDHNEQFF
J: TRBJ1-5; V: TRBV4-1; CDR3: CASSLTGPGQPQHF
J: TRBJ1-2; V: TRBV4-1; CDR3: CASSQATAGSRANYGYTF
J: TRBJ2-3; V: TRBV4-1; CDR3: CASSPGAGWKRDTQYF
J: TRBJ1-6; V: TRBV6-1; CDR3: CASRNEGSNSPLHF
J: TRBJ2-3; V: TRBV7-6; CDR3: CASSLFGGESTDTQYF
J: TRBJ1-5; V: TRBV7-2; CDR3: CASSRIGNQPQHF
J: TRBJ1-1; V: TRBV9; CDR3: CASSPRQGAGNTEAFF
J: TRBJ2-2; V: TRBV7-2; CDR3: CASSLPTGTNTGELFF
J: TRBJ2-1; V: TRBV12-3/TRBV12-4; CDR3: CASSFRPSGRSYNEQFF
J: TRBJ1-5; V: TRBV19; CDR3: CASSFEGQPQHF
J: TRBJ1-2; V: TRBV19; CDR3: CASSTFGVNYGYTF
J: TRBJ2-3; V: TRBV7-2; CDR3: CASSQEVRPGDTQYF
J: TRBJ2-2; V: TRBV28; CDR3: CASSIANGDGELFF
J: TRBJ1-1; V: TRBV20-1; CDR3: CSAREGRRATEAFF
J: TRBJ1-4; V: TRBV2; CDR3: CASNGQATNEKLFF
J: TRBJ2-5; V: TRBV12-3/TRBV12-4; CDR3: CASRERFFSSGSFLETQYF
J: TRBJ1-1; V: TRBV6-8; CDR3: CASSYQRATEAFF
J: TRBJ2-1; V: TRBV7-8; CDR3: CASSLEGSGTLNEQFF
J: TRBJ2-3; V: TRBV11-2; CDR3: CASRSTGTNSYF
J: TRBJ2-7; V: TRBV28; CDR3: CASSAGLYEQYF
J: TRBJ1-4; V: TRBV2; CDR3: CASRPRDRVEKLFF
J: TRBJ1-1; V: TRBV19; CDR3: CASSILAGGTEAFF
J: TRBJ1-1; V: TRBV28; CDR3: CASSYPAILGSFGTEAFF
J: TRBJ2-7; V: TRBV7-9; CDR3: CASSLALAGVTHEQYF
J: TRBJ2-3; V: TRBV10-1; CDR3: CASSEKRGLYTQYF
J: TRBJ1-1; V: TRBV20-1; CDR3: CSARAVWQGYPEAFF
J: TRBJ2-5; V: TRBV29-1; CDR3: CSGGQGRRETQYF
J: TRBJ1-1; V: TRBV12-3/TRBV12-4; CDR3: CASSQRGGGTEAFF
J: TRBJ1-2; V: TRBV2; CDR3: CASSDGGNYGYTF
J: TRBJ1-5; V: TRBV20-1; CDR3: CSARDGYSNQPQHF
J: TRBJ2-4; V: TRBV24-1; CDR3: CATSEGGQPTKNIQYF